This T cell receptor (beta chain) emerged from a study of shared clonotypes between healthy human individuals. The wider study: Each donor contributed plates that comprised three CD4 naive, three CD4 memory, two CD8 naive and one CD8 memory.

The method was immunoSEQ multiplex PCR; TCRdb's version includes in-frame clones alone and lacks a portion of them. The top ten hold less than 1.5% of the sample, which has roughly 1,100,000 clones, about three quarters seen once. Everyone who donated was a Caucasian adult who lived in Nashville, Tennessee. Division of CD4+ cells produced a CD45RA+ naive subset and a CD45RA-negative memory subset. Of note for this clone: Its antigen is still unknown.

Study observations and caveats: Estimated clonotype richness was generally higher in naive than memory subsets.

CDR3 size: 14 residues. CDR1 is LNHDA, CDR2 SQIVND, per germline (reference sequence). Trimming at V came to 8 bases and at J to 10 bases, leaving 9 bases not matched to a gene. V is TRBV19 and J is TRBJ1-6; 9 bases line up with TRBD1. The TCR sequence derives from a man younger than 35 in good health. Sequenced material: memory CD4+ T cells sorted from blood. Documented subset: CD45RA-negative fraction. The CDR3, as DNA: TGTGCCAGTCAGGACAGGGGATTGGTATCACCCCTCCACTTT. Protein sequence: CASQDRGLVSPLHF. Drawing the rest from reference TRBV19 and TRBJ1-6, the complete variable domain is DGGITQSPKYLFRKEGQNVTLSCEQNLNHDAMYWYRQDPGQGLRLIYYSQIVNDFQKGDIAEGYSVSREKKESFPLTVTSAQKNPTAFYLCASQDRGLVSPLHFGNGTRLTVT.